This entry describes one T cell receptor beta chain. The target antigen is unknown. The CDR3 contains 15 residues. Looked up from germline, CDR1 is MDHEN and CDR2 is SYDVKM. Trimming left V 2 bases short and J 2 bases short, with 10 bases between. Amplification of TCR beta CDR3 regions was performed using RNA transcripts as template. HTBI primers were the set used in a first-round RT-PCR of the TCR CDR3. TCRdb itself ran the multiplex PCR reads through MiXCR, one entry per CDR3 protein. Here the sample spans roughly 130,000 distinct CDR3 sequences, approximately 24% being singletons. The sample belongs to a study of T cells in Graves' hyperthyroidism and ophthalmopathy. Study observations and caveats: Stable hyperthyroidism was told apart from ophthalmopathy by a model built on 13 V-J features.

These patients, aged 18 to 65, had recently diagnosed hyperthyroidism lasting under 2 months. A patient was excluded if there was uncontrolled infection, other autoimmune disease, pregnancy or lactation. The clonotype was recovered from a woman in her 50s with Graves' hyperthyroidism that later progressed to Graves' ophthalmopathy. What was sequenced was blood. J is TRBJ1-5 and V is TRBV28, with D perhaps TRBD1 (6 bases). The CDR3 region has the DNA TGTGCCAGCAGTTTAGCCAGGGGAGGCAATCAGCCCCAGCATTTT. Amino acid sequence: CASSLARGGNQPQHF.